The 8 T cell receptor beta chains below come from one sample, sequenced in a study of CD8+CD57+ T cells in acquired aplastic anemia. Only patients with CD8+CD57+ cell expansion on flow cytometry were chosen for sequencing. TCR beta VDJ and CDR3 profiles were obtained from a genomic DNA template. In TCRdb, the reads were re-called with MiXCR into one record per CDR3 protein. The sample lists roughly 500,000 distinct CDR3 sequences; under 40% were seen once. Material for sequencing was sorted CD4+, CD8+, or CD8+CD57+ T cells (not recorded which) from PBMCs. The origin of the receptors is a human donor with aplastic anemia.

V is TRBV4-1 and J is TRBJ1-1; D is possibly TRBD1 (6 bases). CDR3 length: 14 residues. Trimming removed 4 bases from V and 4 bases from J, with 13 bases in between. The germline V gene has CDR1 MGHRA and CDR2 YSYEKL. CDR3 sequence: CASSRNTGSTEAFF. The CDR3 nucleotides read TGCGCCAGCAGCCGGAATACAGGGAGCACTGAAGCTTTCTTT.

This clonotype occurred a few times. The CDR3 protein is CAISDQGRYEQYF. The DNA of the CDR3 is TGTGCCATCAGTGATCAGGGACGATACGAGCAGTACTTC. The chain combines TRBV10-3 with TRBJ2-7; TRBD1 or TRBD2 may be the D gene (5 bases each). Germline CDR1 is ENHRY and CDR2 is SYGVKD. V shed 3 bases and J shed 4 bases, with 10 bases lying between them. The CDR3 totals 13 residues.

V gene TRBV10-2 combines with J gene TRBJ1-2; D possibly corresponds to TRBD1 (5 bases). The germline V gene has CDR1 WSHSY and CDR2 SAAADI. This CDR3 spans 15 amino acids. V was pared by 7 bases and J by 7 bases, with 22 bases between. CDR3: CASNGRVAGTGGYTF. The CDR3 nucleotides read TGCGCCAGCAACGGACGGGTTGCTGGGACCGGTGGCTACACCTTC.

Details on this clonotype: A much more abundant neighbour one base away suggests this may be a read error. The CDR3 ends on some other residue instead of the conserved phenylalanine or tryptophan, so this is likely a read error. V is TRBV19 and J is TRBJ1-1, with D uncertain. Trimming pared 3 bases from V and 7 bases from J, leaving 12 bases between. This CDR3 is built from 13 residues. CDR1 and CDR2 from the germline V gene are LNHDA and SQIVND (reference sequence). Written as DNA, the CDR3 is TGTGCCAGTAGTATTGGGCAGGATCTTGAAGCTTTCCTT. Encoded protein: CASSIGQDLEAFL.

This chain links TRBV7-2 with TRBJ1-4; 8 nucleotides align to TRBD1. The CDR3 totals 14 residues. V shed 5 bases and J 3 bases; nucleotides not matched to a gene: 2. Germline V gene data show CDR1 as SGHTA and CDR2 as FQGNSA. The CDR3 sequence: CASSPQGANEKLFF. In DNA form, the CDR3 reads TGTGCCAGCAGCCCACAGGGGGCTAATGAAAAACTGTTTTTT.

This clonotype was counted a few times. Mismatch with germline at one junction end may stem from a read error. The V gene is TRBV4-1, the J gene TRBJ1-2; possibly TRBD1 for D (5 bases). Germline-derived CDR1 and CDR2 are MGHRA and YSYEKL. The CDR3 totals 16 residues. For the CDR3, the DNA is TGCGCCGGCAGCCAGGTGACAGACACCGGCGCGTATGGCTACACCTTC. Amino acids: CAGSQVTDTGAYGYTF.

The chain joins TRBV6-1 to TRBJ1-2; TRBD1 matches 7 bases. The CDR3 length is 14 residues. The V and J ends lost 5 bases and 4 bases, in that order; junction bases with no gene match: 7. Germline V CDR1 and CDR2: MNHNS, SASEGT. CDR3 coding DNA: TGTGCCAGCAGTTCCCGGGACAGAATCTATGGCTACACCTTC. Its protein product is CASSSRDRIYGYTF.

This clonotype was counted only a few times. The V call is TRBV5-1, the J call TRBJ1-1; perhaps TRBD1 as D (5 bases). Germline lookup yields CDR1 SGHRS and CDR2 YFSETQ. The CDR3 is 14 residues long. V was pared by 2 bases and J by 10 bases, with 18 bases between. CDR3 amino acids: CASSLAGAEGRAFF. The CDR3 nucleotides read TGCGCCAGCAGCTTAGCCGGGGCAGAGGGGAGAGCTTTCTTT. Drawing the rest from reference TRBV5-1 and TRBJ1-1, the complete variable domain is KAGVTQTPRYLIKTRGQQVTLSCSPISGHRSVSWYQQTPGQGLQFLFEYFSETQRNKGNFPGRFSGRQFSNSRSEMNVSTLELGDSALYLCASSLAGAEGRAFFGQGTRLTVV.